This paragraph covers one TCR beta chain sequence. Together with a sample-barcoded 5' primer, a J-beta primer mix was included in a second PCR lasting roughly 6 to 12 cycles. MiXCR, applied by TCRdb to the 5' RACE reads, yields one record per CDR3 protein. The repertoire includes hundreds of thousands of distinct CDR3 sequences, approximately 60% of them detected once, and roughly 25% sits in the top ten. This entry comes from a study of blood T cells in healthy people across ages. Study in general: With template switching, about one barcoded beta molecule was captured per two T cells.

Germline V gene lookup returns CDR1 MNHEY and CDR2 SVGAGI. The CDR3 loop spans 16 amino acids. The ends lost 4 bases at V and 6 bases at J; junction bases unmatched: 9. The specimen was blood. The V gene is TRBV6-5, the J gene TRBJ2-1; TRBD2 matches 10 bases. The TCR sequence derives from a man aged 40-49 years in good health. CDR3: CASSFRKRGGPNEQFF. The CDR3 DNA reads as TGTGCCAGCAGTTTTAGGAAGCGGGGGGGTCCCAATGAGCAGTTCTTC.